The 23 T cell receptor beta chains listed next were all sequenced from one sample in a study of T-cell reconstitution after alpha-beta-depleted transplantation in children. It was with unique molecular identifiers that the TCRbeta library was prepared. MiXCR, applied by TCRdb to the PCR reads, yields one record per CDR3 protein. Altogether approximately 1,000,000 distinct CDR3 sequences are present, about 31% being singletons, with the ten largest covering under 30%. Source: PBMCs, mostly from graft donor cells, taken 360 days after TCRalphabeta/CD19-depleted stem cell transplant. The receptors here all came from a boy under two years old who had a stem cell transplant for SCID, so the T cells may come from the graft donor.

V and J are TRBV12-3 or TRBV12-4 and TRBJ1-2; TRBD1 agrees at 7 bases. The ends lost 6 bases at V and 2 bases at J; junction bases unmatched: 9. The CDR3 runs 15 residues. This CDR3 is CASRVPGQTNYGYTF. For the CDR3, the DNA is TGTGCCAGCAGAGTGCCGGGACAGACGAACTATGGCTACACCTTC.

In its sample, this clonotype was seen many times. The CDR3 region has the DNA TGCGCCAGCAGCTTTGACTACAATGAGCAGTTCTTC. Its protein is CASSFDYNEQFF. The chain has TRBV5-1 and TRBJ2-1; D gene uncertain. CDR3 length: 12 amino acids. CDR1 is SGHRS and CDR2 is YFSETQ in the germline V gene. The V end lost 2 bases, the J end lost 3 bases, and 3 bases lay between the germline ends. Using reference TRBV5-1 and TRBJ2-1 for the parts outside the CDR3, the full variable domain is KAGVTQTPRYLIKTRGQQVTLSCSPISGHRSVSWYQQTPGQGLQFLFEYFSETQRNKGNFPGRFSGRQFSNSRSEMNVSTLELGDSALYLCASSFDYNEQFFGPGTRLTVL.

The rearrangement links TRBV6-2 or TRBV6-3 to TRBJ2-5, with unresolved D. Germline-derived CDR1 and CDR2 are MNHEY and SVGEGT. The germline V and J ends were trimmed by 2 bases and 5 bases, with 12 bases remaining between them. The CDR3 totals 14 residues. CDR3 coding DNA: TGTGCCAGCAGTTACGTGACGATCTCGGAGACCCAGTACTTC. Its protein product is CASSYVTISETQYF.

CDR3 loop: CASSLAGYNRGQNTEAFF. In DNA, the CDR3 is TGCGCCAGCAGCTTGGCGGGATATAACAGGGGCCAGAACACTGAAGCTTTCTTT. The chain recombines TRBV5-1 with TRBJ1-1; 7 nucleotides agree with TRBD1. V dropped 0 bases and J dropped 1; count of bases not matched to a gene: 12. Per the germline V gene, CDR1 is SGHRS and CDR2 is YFSETQ. The CDR3 has 18 amino acids.

This CDR3 reads CASTSRQGAIPLHF. In DNA form, the CDR3 reads TGTGCCAGCACCTCAAGACAGGGGGCCATACCCCTCCACTTT. The gene calls are TRBV7-8 and TRBJ1-6; 10 bases are shared with TRBD1. The CDR3 totals 14 residues. J gave up 12 bases and V 7 bases, and 9 bases lay outside the gene matches. The germline gives CDR1 SGHVS, CDR2 FQNEAQ.

The table lists this clonotype with a few counts. This chain links TRBV20-1 with TRBJ1-1, with 12 positions matching TRBD1. V trimming: 6 bases; J trimming: 2 bases; junction bases outside the gene matches: 10. The CDR3 loop spans 16 amino acids. Germline-derived CDR1 and CDR2 are DFQATT and SNEGSKA (reference sequence). The DNA of the CDR3 is TGCAGTGCAACCCCCGGGACAGGGGGCTTCAACACTGAAGCTTTCTTT. Its translation: CSATPGTGGFNTEAFF.

CDR3 protein: CASSRGRGPSPETQYF. CDR3 bases: TGTGCCAGCAGTCGGGGGAGGGGCCCTTCCCCAGAGACCCAGTACTTC. V is TRBV12-3 or TRBV12-4 and J is TRBJ2-5, with 7 bases matching TRBD2. Losses at the gene ends were 5 bases for V and 4 bases for J; bases not matched to a gene: 13. The CDR3 covers 16 residues.

This rearrangement joins TRBV28 to TRBJ1-2, with D possibly matching TRBD1 (5 bases). This CDR3 region has 13 residues. The germline V gene encodes CDR1 MDHEN and CDR2 SYDVKM. V lost 1 base and J lost 3, with 6 bases in between. This CDR3 is CASSLSRDYGYTF. CDR3 nucleotides: TGTGCCAGCAGTTTATCCAGGGACTATGGCTACACCTTC.

The chain couples TRBV20-1 to TRBJ2-7; 8 nucleotides agree with TRBD2. This CDR3 has 13 amino acids. Germline CDR1 is DFQATT and CDR2 is SNEGSKA (reference sequence). Trimming removed 6 bases from V and 4 bases from J; junction bases left unmatched: 8. CDR3 DNA sequence: TGCAGTGCCCGCTTAGCGGGGTTATACGAGCAGTACTTC. Its translation: CSARLAGLYEQYF.

The chain uses TRBV20-1 and TRBJ1-5; 8 nucleotides align to TRBD1. CDR3 length: 17 amino acids. Per germline, CDR1 DFQATT and CDR2 SNEGSKA (reference sequence). Trimming cost V 5 bases and J 0 bases; bases outside gene matches: 12. CDR3: CSALDRDVGYSNQPQHF. Written as DNA, the CDR3 is TGCAGTGCTTTGGACAGGGACGTTGGGTATAGCAATCAGCCCCAGCATTTT.

In this sample, this clonotype turned up a few times. The chain uses TRBV12-3 or TRBV12-4 and TRBJ1-2, with TRBD1 identical over 7 bases. The V and J ends lost 3 bases and 5 bases, in that order; junction bases with no gene match: 15. The CDR3 is 17 amino acids. The CDR3 nucleotides read TGTGCCAGCAGTTTCCTAGTCAGTGAGACAGGGCTATATGGCTACACCTTC. Protein product: CASSFLVSETGLYGYTF.

The rearrangement joins TRBV9 to TRBJ2-1; D might be TRBD1 or TRBD2, each matching 6 bases. Between the trimmed V and J ends, which lost 3 bases and 8 bases, there was a span of 15 bases. CDR3 size: 14 residues. CDR1 is SGDLS and CDR2 is YYNGEE in the germline V gene. The CDR3 DNA reads as TGTGCCAGCAGCGCAAGTTTGGGGGGCCATGAGCAGTTCTTC. Protein: CASSASLGGHEQFF.

The table lists this clonotype with a few counts. This sequence joins TRBV5-1 and TRBJ2-3; 8 bases fit TRBD2. Per germline, CDR1 SGHRS and CDR2 YFSETQ. The CDR3 runs to 14 residues. V lost 4 bases, J lost 4 bases, and 5 bases stayed unmatched. CDR3 bases: TGCGCCAGCAGCCGGGGGGGTGATGCAGATACGCAGTATTTT. This encodes CASSRGGDADTQYF.

This clonotype was picked up one time. At one end, the junction sequence differs from germline, possibly due to a read error. The chain couples TRBV5-1 to TRBJ2-3; D is tentatively TRBD1 or TRBD2 (5 bases each). This CDR3 comprises 16 residues. Per the germline V gene, CDR1 is SGHRS and CDR2 is YFSETQ. The CDR3 is CASSFGNRRWGDTQCF. In DNA, the CDR3 is TGCGCCAGCAGCTTCGGGAACAGGAGGTGGGGAGATACGCAGTGTTTT.

The rearrangement links TRBV7-9 to TRBJ2-1; no clear D. This CDR3 is 12 amino acids long. From germline, CDR1 is SEHNR and CDR2 FQNEAQ (reference sequence). V gave up 3 bases and J gave up 5 bases, with 5 bases separating them. The CDR3 reads CASSFVNNEQFF. CDR3 coding DNA: TGTGCCAGCAGCTTCGTCAACAATGAGCAGTTCTTC. The whole variable domain, filled in from reference TRBV7-9 and TRBJ2-1, reads DTGVSQNPRHKITKRGQNVTFRCDPISEHNRLYWYRQTLGQGPEFLTYFQNEAQLEKSRLLSDRFSAERPKGSFSTLEIQRTEQGDSAMYLCASSFVNNEQFFGPGTRLTVL.

The V gene is TRBV28, the J gene TRBJ2-7; possibly TRBD1 for D (6 bases). Trimming stripped 8 bases from V and 0 bases from J, with 17 bases between. The germline CDR1 and CDR2 sequences are MDHEN and SYDVKM. The CDR3 length is 15 residues. CDR3 loop: CASDSHQDSSYEQYF. CDR3 nucleotides: TGTGCCAGCGACTCACACCAGGACAGCTCCTACGAGCAGTACTTC.

This chain links TRBV2 with TRBJ1-5, with D possibly matching TRBD1 (5 bases). Trimming removed 3 bases at V and 5 bases at J, with 14 bases between. The germline CDR1 and CDR2 sequences are SNHLY and FYNNEI. The CDR3 consists of 15 residues. CDR3 amino acids: CASSDGRGLDQPQHF. The CDR3 DNA reads TGTGCCAGCAGTGACGGGAGGGGATTGGATCAGCCCCAGCATTTT.

This clonotype was detected a few times. CDR3 coding DNA: TGTGCCACCAGCAGAGCTAATGAAAAACTGTTTTTT. Residues: CATSRANEKLFF. This chain links TRBV15 with TRBJ1-4; D gene ambiguous. Germline-derived CDR1 and CDR2 are LNHNV and YYDKDF (reference sequence). There are 12 residues in the CDR3. V lost 1 base and J 3 bases, leaving 0 bases between the germline ends.

This clonotype occurred a few times. The chain carries TRBV24-1 and TRBJ2-3; D possibly matches TRBD1 or TRBD2 (5 bases each). Germline V gene lookup returns CDR1 KGHDR and CDR2 SFDVKD. The CDR3 consists of 16 residues. V lost 5 bases and J 0 bases, leaving 14 bases between the germline ends. CDR3 in DNA: TGTGCCACCAGTGGTCCGGGACGCAAAAGCACAGATACGCAGTATTTT. The encoded protein is CATSGPGRKSTDTQYF.

The chain carries TRBV5-1 and TRBJ2-1; 9 bases fit TRBD1. The CDR3 length is 14 residues. CDR1 SGHRS and CDR2 YFSETQ come from the germline V gene. Trimming took 4 bases from V and 7 from J; bases not matched to a gene: 6. Here the CDR3 reads CASSAPGQGNEQFF. CDR3 bases: TGCGCCAGCAGCGCACCGGGACAGGGAAATGAGCAGTTCTTC.

V gene TRBV6-1 combines with J gene TRBJ2-3; D is unresolved. Germline assignment: CDR1 MNHNS and CDR2 SASEGT. V shed 4 bases and J shed 0 bases, with 8 bases lying between them. The CDR3 contains 14 residues. The CDR3 bases are TGTGCCAGCAGTGCCACAGCTAGCACAGATACGCAGTATTTT. This translates into CASSATASTDTQYF.

The rearrangement uses TRBV5-5 and TRBJ1-1, with 7 bases that match TRBD1. This CDR3 is 17 amino acids long. Germline V gene data show CDR1 as SGHKS and CDR2 as YYEKEE (reference sequence). J was trimmed by 1 base and V by 0 bases; bases with no gene match: 9. The CDR3 coding sequence is TGTGCCAGCAGCTTGGCAAGGGGGCCTCAGAGGAACACTGAAGCTTTCTTT. It codes for CASSLARGPQRNTEAFF.

This clonotype was detected many times. CDR3 sequence: CASTYGGNYGYTF. Here the CDR3 DNA reads TGTGCCAGCACCTACGGGGGGAACTATGGCTACACCTTC. The chain is built from TRBV5-6 and TRBJ1-2; TRBD1 might be the D (5 bases). The germline V gene has CDR1 SGHDT and CDR2 YYEEEE. V was clipped by 6 bases and J by 2 bases, with 11 bases between them. The CDR3 spans 13 residues.